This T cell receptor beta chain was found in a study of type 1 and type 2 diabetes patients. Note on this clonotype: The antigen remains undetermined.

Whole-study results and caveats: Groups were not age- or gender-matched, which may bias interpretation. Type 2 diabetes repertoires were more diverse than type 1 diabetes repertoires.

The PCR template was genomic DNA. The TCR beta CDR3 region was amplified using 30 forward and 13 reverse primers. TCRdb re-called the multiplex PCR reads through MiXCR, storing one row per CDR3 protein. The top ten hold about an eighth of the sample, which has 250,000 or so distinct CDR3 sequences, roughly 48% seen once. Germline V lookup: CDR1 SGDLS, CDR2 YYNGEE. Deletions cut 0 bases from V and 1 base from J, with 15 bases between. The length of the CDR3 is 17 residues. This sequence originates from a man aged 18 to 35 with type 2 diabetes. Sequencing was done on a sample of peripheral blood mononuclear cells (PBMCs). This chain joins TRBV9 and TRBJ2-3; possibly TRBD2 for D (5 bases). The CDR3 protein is CASSVASPGRGTDTQYF. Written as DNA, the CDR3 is TGTGCCAGCAGCGTAGCCTCCCCGGGAAGGGGCACAGATACGCAGTATTTT.